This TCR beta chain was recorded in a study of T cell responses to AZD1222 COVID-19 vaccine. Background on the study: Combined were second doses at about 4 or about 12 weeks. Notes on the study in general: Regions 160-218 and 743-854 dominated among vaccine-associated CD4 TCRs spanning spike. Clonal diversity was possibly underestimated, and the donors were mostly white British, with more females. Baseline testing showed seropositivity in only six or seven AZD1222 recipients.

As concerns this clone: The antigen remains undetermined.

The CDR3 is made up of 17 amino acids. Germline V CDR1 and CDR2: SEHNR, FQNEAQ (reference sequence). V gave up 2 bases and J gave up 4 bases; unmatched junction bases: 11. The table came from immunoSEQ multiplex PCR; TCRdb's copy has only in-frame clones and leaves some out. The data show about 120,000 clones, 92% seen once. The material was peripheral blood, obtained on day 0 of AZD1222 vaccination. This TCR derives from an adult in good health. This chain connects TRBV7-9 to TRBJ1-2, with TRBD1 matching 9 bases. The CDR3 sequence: CASSLRGTGTGSYGYTF. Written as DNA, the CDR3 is TGTGCCAGCAGCTTAAGGGGCACCGGGACAGGGAGCTATGGCTACACCTTC.